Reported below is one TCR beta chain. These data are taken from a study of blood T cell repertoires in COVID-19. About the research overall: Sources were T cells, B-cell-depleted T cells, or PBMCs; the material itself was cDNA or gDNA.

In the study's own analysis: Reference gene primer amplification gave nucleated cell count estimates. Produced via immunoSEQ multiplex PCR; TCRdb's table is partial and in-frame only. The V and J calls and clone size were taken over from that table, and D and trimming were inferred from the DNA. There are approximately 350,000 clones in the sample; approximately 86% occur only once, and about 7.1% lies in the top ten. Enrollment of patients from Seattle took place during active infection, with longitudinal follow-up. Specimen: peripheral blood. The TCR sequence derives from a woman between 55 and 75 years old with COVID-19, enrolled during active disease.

For the CDR3, the DNA is TGTGCCAGCAGCCACCCAAAGGGGGCGAAAACTGAAGCTTTCTTT. Protein product: CASSHPKGAKTEAFF. The chain couples TRBV7-9 to TRBJ1-1, with TRBD1 matching 7 bases. This CDR3 has 15 residues. V was clipped by 5 bases and J by 5 bases; unmatched bases: 11. The germline V gene has CDR1 SEHNR and CDR2 FQNEAQ (reference sequence).